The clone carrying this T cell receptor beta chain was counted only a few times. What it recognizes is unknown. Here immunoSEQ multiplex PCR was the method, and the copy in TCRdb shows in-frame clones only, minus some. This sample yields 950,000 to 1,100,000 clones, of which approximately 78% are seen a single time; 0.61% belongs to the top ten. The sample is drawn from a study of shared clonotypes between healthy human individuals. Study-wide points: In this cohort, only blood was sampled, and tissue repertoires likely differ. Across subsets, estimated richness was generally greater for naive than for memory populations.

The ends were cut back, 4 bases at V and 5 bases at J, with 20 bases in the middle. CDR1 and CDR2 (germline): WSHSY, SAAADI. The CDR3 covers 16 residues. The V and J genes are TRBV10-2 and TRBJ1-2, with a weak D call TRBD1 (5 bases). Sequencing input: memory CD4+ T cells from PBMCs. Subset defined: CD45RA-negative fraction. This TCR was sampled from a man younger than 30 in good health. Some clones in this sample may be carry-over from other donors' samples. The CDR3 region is CASSVPYTGGFYGYTF. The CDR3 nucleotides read TGCGCCAGCAGTGTTCCGTACACGGGGGGTTTTTATGGCTACACCTTC.